This section outlines one T cell receptor beta chain sequence together with its context. The antigen is undetermined. The V end was cut by 8 bases, the J end by 5 bases, with 15 bases between. Germline assignment: CDR1 LNHDA and CDR2 SQIVND (reference sequence). The CDR3 is 13 amino acids. This PCR relied on a set of 60 Vbeta primers and 13 Jbeta primers. Assay used: immunoSEQ multiplex PCR; TCRdb lists only in-frame clones, some missing. The profile shows roughly 120,000 clones, around 73% of them singletons. The data originate from a study of cytomegalovirus exposure and HLA in healthy donors. The study, taken as a whole, reports: Later analysis identified a missense DCLRE1C variant that was linked to TCR beta V- and J-gene trimming.

This receptor was obtained from a man aged 40-49 years in good health and CMV-seronegative. The rearrangement uses TRBV19 and TRBJ2-5; the D gene is possibly TRBD1 (6 bases). Sequenced: PBMCs. The CDR3 loop is CASATGLVETQYF. The CDR3 DNA reads TGTGCCAGTGCCACAGGGCTCGTGGAGACCCAGTACTTC. Variable domain in full (rest from reference TRBV19 and TRBJ2-5): DGGITQSPKYLFRKEGQNVTLSCEQNLNHDAMYWYRQDPGQGLRLIYYSQIVNDFQKGDIAEGYSVSREKKESFPLTVTSAQKNPTAFYLCASATGLVETQYFGPGTRLLVL.